Given below is one TCR beta chain in context. These data belong to a study of blood T cell repertoires in COVID-19. The assay was immunoSEQ multiplex PCR, and TCRdb's table has in-frame clones only and misses some. Of roughly 60,000 clones listed, 80% to 90% are singletons. The germline gives CDR1 MNHEY, CDR2 SVGAGI. CDR3 length equals 12 residues. Trimming cost V 10 bases and J 7 bases; bases outside gene matches: 8. The receptor was isolated from a woman aged 60-70 years with acute or convalescent COVID-19. The V and J genes are TRBV6-5 and TRBJ2-7; 9 nucleotides match TRBD1. Sample: peripheral blood. The CDR3 DNA is TGTGCCACCGGGACAGGGTCACGGGAGCAGTACTTC. Residues: CATGTGSREQYF.